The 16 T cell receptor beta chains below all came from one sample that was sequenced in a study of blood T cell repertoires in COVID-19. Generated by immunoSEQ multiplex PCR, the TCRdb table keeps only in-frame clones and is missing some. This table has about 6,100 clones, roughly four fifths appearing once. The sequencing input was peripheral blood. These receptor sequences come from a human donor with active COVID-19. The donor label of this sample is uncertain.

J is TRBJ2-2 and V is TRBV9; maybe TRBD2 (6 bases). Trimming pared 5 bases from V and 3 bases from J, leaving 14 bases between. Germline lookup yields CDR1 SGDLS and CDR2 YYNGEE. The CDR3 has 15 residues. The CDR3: CASSRGAGYTGELFF. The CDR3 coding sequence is TGTGCCAGCAGTCGCGGGGCAGGCTACACCGGGGAGCTGTTTTTT.

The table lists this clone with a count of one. CDR3 coding DNA: TGTGCCAGCAGCGTAGGTTCAAGGGGCGGTGAGCAGTTCTTC. Translating it yields CASSVGSRGGEQFF. This sequence joins TRBV9 and TRBJ2-1; D might be TRBD1 (5 bases). Germline CDR1 is SGDLS and CDR2 is YYNGEE. The CDR3 is 14 amino acids. V lost 0 bases, J lost 9 bases, and 13 bases lay in between.

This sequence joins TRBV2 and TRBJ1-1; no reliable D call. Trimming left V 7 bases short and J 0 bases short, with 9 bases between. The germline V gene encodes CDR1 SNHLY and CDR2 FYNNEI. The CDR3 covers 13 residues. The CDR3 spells CASNLVVNTEAFF. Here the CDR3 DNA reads TGTGCCAGCAACCTGGTAGTGAACACTGAAGCTTTCTTT.

CDR3 sequence reads: CASSSGSPGDNEKLFF. The CDR3 DNA reads TGTGCCAGCAGCTCGGGATCACCAGGGGATAATGAAAAACTGTTTTTT. The V call is TRBV7-9, the J call TRBJ1-4; maybe TRBD1 (6 bases). In germline, CDR1 is SEHNR, CDR2 FQNEAQ (reference sequence). The germline V and J ends were trimmed by 4 bases and 4 bases, with 16 bases remaining between them. There are 16 residues in the CDR3.

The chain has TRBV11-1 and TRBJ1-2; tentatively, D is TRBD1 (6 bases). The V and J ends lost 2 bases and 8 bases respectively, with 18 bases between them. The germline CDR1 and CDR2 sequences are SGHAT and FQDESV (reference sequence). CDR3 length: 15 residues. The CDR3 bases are TGTGCCAGCAGCTTAATAGGTGGGGACATCCAGGGCTACACCTTC. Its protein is CASSLIGGDIQGYTF.

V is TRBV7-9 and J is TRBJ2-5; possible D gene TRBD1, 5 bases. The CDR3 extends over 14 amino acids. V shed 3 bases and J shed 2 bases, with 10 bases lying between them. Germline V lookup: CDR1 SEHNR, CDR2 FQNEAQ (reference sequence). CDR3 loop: CASSFNRFQETQYF. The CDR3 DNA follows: TGTGCCAGCAGCTTCAACAGGTTTCAAGAGACCCAGTACTTC.

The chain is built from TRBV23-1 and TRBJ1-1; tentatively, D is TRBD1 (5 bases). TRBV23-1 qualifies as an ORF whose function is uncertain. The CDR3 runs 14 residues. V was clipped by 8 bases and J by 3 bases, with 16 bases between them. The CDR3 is CASAKTWGHTEAFF. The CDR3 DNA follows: TGCGCCAGCGCGAAGACCTGGGGCCACACTGAAGCTTTCTTT.

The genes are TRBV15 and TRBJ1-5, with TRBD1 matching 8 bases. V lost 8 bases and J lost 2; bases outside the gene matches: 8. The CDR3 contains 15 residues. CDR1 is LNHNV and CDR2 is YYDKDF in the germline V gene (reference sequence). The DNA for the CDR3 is TGTGCCACCGGGGACAGGTTGTGGGGCAATCAGCCCCAGCATTTT. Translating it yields CATGDRLWGNQPQHF. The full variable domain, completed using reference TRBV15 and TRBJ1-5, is DAMVIQNPRYQVTQFGKPVTLSCSQTLNHNVMYWYQQKSSQAPKLLFHYYDKDFNNEADTPDNFQSRRPNTSFCFLDIRSPGLGDTAMYLCATGDRLWGNQPQHFGDGTRLSIL.

The chain's CDR3 is CASSPTTGFGNQPQHF. The CDR3 region has the DNA TGTGCCAGCAGTCCAACGACAGGGTTCGGCAATCAGCCCCAGCATTTT. The V gene is TRBV27, the J gene TRBJ1-5; 7 bases agree with TRBD1. V dropped 5 bases and J dropped 2; count of bases not matched to a gene: 9. The CDR3 is 16 residues long. Germline V gene sequence: CDR1 MNHEY, CDR2 SMNVEV (reference sequence).

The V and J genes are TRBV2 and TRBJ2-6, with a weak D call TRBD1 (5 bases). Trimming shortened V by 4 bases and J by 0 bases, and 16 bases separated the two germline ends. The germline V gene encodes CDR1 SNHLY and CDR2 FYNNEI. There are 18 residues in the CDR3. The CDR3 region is CASSVNFETASGANVLTF. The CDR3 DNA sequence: TGTGCCAGCAGTGTAAACTTTGAGACAGCCTCTGGGGCCAACGTCCTGACTTTC.

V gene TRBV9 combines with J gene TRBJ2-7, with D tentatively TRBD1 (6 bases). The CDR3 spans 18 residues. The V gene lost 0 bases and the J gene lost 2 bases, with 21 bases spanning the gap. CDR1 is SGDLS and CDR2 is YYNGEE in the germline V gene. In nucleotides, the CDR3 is TGTGCCAGCAGCGTAGGTCCTCAAGAGAGGGACACCACCTACGAGCAGTACGTC. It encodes CASSVGPQERDTTYEQYV.

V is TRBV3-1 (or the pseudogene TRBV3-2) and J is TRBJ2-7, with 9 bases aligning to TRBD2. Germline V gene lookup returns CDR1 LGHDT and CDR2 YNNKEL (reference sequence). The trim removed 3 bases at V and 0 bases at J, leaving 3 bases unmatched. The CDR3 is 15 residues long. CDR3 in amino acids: CASSHRLAVSYEQYF. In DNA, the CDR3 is TGTGCCAGCAGCCACCGACTAGCGGTCTCCTACGAGCAGTACTTC.

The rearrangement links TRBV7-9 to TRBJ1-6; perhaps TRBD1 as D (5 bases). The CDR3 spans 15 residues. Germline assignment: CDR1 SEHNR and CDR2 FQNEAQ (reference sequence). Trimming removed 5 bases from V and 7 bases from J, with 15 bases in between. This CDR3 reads CASSPPGQGNSPLHF. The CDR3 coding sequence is TGTGCCAGCAGCCCCCCCGGGCAGGGCAATTCACCCCTCCACTTT.

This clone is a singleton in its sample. The CDR3 DNA reads TGTGCCAGCAGCGAGACTAGCGGGGACGACGAGCAGTACTTC. Translated, it gives CASSETSGDDEQYF. The V call is TRBV9, the J call TRBJ2-7, with 11 bases lining up with TRBD2. This CDR3 has 14 amino acids. Trimming at V came to 3 bases and at J to 5 bases, leaving 4 bases not matched to a gene. Per germline, CDR1 SGDLS and CDR2 YYNGEE.

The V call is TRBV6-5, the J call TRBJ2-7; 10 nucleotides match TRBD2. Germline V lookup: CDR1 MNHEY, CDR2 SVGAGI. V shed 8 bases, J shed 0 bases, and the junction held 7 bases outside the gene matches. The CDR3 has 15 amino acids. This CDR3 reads CASERTSGSSYEQYV. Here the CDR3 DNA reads TGTGCCAGCGAACGGACTAGCGGTAGCTCCTACGAGCAGTACGTC.

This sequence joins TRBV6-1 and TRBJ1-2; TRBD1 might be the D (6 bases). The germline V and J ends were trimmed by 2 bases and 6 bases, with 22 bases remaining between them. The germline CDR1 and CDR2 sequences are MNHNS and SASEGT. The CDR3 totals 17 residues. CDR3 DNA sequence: TGTGCCAGCAGTGAAAAAAGACAGGCACAGGGAGTAAATGGCTACACCTTC. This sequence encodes CASSEKRQAQGVNGYTF.